These 19 T cell receptor beta chains came from one sample sequenced in a study of blood T cell repertoires in COVID-19. Assay used: immunoSEQ multiplex PCR; TCRdb lists only in-frame clones, some missing. The repertoire holds 200,000 to 250,000 clones, with 70% to 90% as singletons. Sequenced material: peripheral blood. The receptor source for this set is a man younger than 35 with active or convalescent COVID-19.

J is TRBJ2-1 and V is TRBV5-1; 8 bases agree with TRBD2. Losses at the gene ends were 3 bases for V and 0 bases for J; bases not matched to a gene: 2. The germline V gene has CDR1 SGHRS and CDR2 YFSETQ. The CDR3 has 15 residues. CDR3 protein: CASSSSGGSYNEQFF. In DNA form, the CDR3 reads TGCGCCAGCAGCTCGAGCGGGGGCTCCTACAATGAGCAGTTCTTC.

This chain links TRBV7-2 with TRBJ2-1; 11 nucleotides align to TRBD2. Germline trimming cut 1 base from V and 10 bases from J; bases unmatched to any gene: 9. Germline assignment: CDR1 SGHTA and CDR2 FQGNSA. The CDR3 totals 16 residues. The CDR3 region is CASSLVSTSGSDEQFF. The CDR3 DNA follows: TGTGCCAGCAGCTTAGTAAGCACTAGCGGGAGTGACGAGCAGTTCTTC. Based on the CDR3 plus reference TRBV7-2 and TRBJ2-1, the full variable domain is GAGVSQSPSNKVTEKGKDVELRCDPISGHTALYWYRQSLGQGLEFLIYFQGNSAPDKSGLPSDRFSAERTGGSVSTLTIQRTQQEDSAVYLCASSLVSTSGSDEQFFGPGTRLTVL.

V and J are TRBV7-9 and TRBJ2-2, with 7 bases aligning to TRBD1. Germline loops: CDR1 SEHNR, CDR2 FQNEAQ (reference sequence). J lost 0 bases, V lost 1 base, and 2 bases had no gene match. CDR3 length: 16 residues. The CDR3 DNA is TGTGCCAGCAGCTTAGGACAGGGAGCGAACACCGGGGAGCTGTTTTTT. Translated: CASSLGQGANTGELFF.

The chain joins TRBV5-6 to TRBJ2-2, with D unclear. V was pared by 4 bases and J by 5 bases, with 9 bases between. CDR1 is SGHDT and CDR2 is YYEEEE in the germline V gene. The CDR3 is 13 amino acids. The DNA for the CDR3 is TGTGCCAGCAGCGTAGAGCGTACCGGGGAGCTGTTTTTT. It yields the protein CASSVERTGELFF. The full variable domain, completed using reference TRBV5-6 and TRBJ2-2, is DAGVTQSPTHLIKTRGQQVTLRCSPKSGHDTVSWYQQALGQGPQFIFQYYEEEERQRGNFPDRFSGHQFPNYSSELNVNALLLGDSALYLCASSVERTGELFFGEGSRLTVL.

The chain has TRBV13 and TRBJ1-2, with D perhaps matching TRBD1 (6 bases). Germline lookup yields CDR1 PRHDT and CDR2 FYEKMQ (reference sequence). V dropped 4 bases and J dropped 6 bases, with 18 bases sitting between them. The CDR3 runs to 15 residues. The CDR3 spells CASSSRTTGSDGYTF. In nucleotides, the CDR3 is TGTGCCAGCAGCTCCCGAACTACAGGGTCCGATGGCTACACCTTC.

This clone was seen repeatedly, ten times or more. The chain uses TRBV11-2 and TRBJ2-7; 10 positions match TRBD1. The CDR3 consists of 13 residues. After removal of 5 bases from V and 3 bases from J, the junction contained 1 base not matched to a gene. Germline V lookup: CDR1 SGHAT, CDR2 FQNNGV. In DNA form, the CDR3 reads TGTGCCAGCAGCGGACAGGGGGACTACGAGCAGTACTTC. This sequence encodes CASSGQGDYEQYF. Full variable domain (missing parts from reference TRBV11-2 and TRBJ2-7): EAGVAQSPRYKIIEKRQSVAFWCNPISGHATLYWYQQILGQGPKLLIQFQNNGVVDDSQLPKDRFSAERLKGVDSTLKIQPAKLEDSAVYLCASSGQGDYEQYFGPGTRLTVT.

The V and J genes are TRBV30 and TRBJ2-5, with D unresolved. The germline V gene encodes CDR1 GTSNPN and CDR2 SVGIG (reference sequence). Trimming stripped 0 bases from V and 4 bases from J, with 15 bases between. The CDR3 is 15 residues long. CDR3 sequence: CAWSVGEPGGETQYF. CDR3 nucleotide sequence: TGTGCCTGGAGTGTCGGAGAGCCGGGTGGAGAGACCCAGTACTTC.

This clone was picked up one time. CDR3 in amino acids: CASSLRDRDSPLHF. CDR3 sequence (DNA): TGTGCCAGCAGTTTAAGGGACAGGGATTCACCCCTCCACTTT. The J gene is TRBJ1-6, the V gene TRBV28; 9 bases are a match to TRBD1. V was pared by 2 bases and J by 8 bases, with 1 base of the junction left unmatched. The CDR3 covers 14 residues. CDR1 and CDR2 (germline): MDHEN, SYDVKM.

J is TRBJ2-1 and V is TRBV14; D not certain. CDR1 and CDR2 from the germline V gene are SGHDN and FVKESK. CDR3 length: 12 amino acids. V gave up 0 bases and J gave up 5 bases, with 2 bases separating them. CDR3 residues: CASSQDDNEQFF. The CDR3 DNA reads TGTGCCAGCAGCCAAGACGACAATGAGCAGTTCTTC. Full variable domain (outside the CDR3, taken from reference TRBV14 and TRBJ2-1): EAGVTQFPSHSVIEKGQTVTLRCDPISGHDNLYWYRRVMGKEIKFLLHFVKESKQDESGMPNNRFLAERTGGTYSTLKVQPAELEDSGVYFCASSQDDNEQFFGPGTRLTVL.

This rearrangement joins TRBV19 to TRBJ2-4, with 11 bases that match TRBD1. Germline assignment: CDR1 LNHDA and CDR2 SQIVND (reference sequence). Trimming cost V 5 bases and J 3 bases; bases outside gene matches: 9. The CDR3 loop spans 17 amino acids. CDR3 in amino acids: CASSAWTGGEGKNIQYF. The CDR3 DNA follows: TGTGCCAGTAGTGCTTGGACAGGGGGCGAGGGCAAAAACATTCAGTACTTC.

The chain uses TRBV5-1 and TRBJ1-5; 7 nucleotides align to TRBD1. The ends lost 3 bases at V and 3 bases at J; junction bases unmatched: 6. The germline gives CDR1 SGHRS, CDR2 YFSETQ. This CDR3 has 15 residues. CDR3 region: CASSSTGAANQPQHF. CDR3 DNA sequence: TGCGCCAGCAGCTCAACAGGGGCCGCCAATCAGCCCCAGCATTTT.

V gene TRBV27 combines with J gene TRBJ2-7; D remains unclear. The V gene's germline CDR1 is MNHEY and CDR2 SMNVEV (reference sequence). The V end lost 1 base, the J end lost 6 bases, and 10 bases lay between the germline ends. The CDR3 spans 13 residues. This CDR3 is CASSLLVTGEQYF. The CDR3 DNA reads TGTGCCAGCAGTTTATTGGTTACGGGCGAGCAGTACTTC.

The J gene is TRBJ2-2, the V gene TRBV11-2, with D possibly being TRBD1 (6 bases). V was shortened by 5 bases and J by 3 bases, with 13 bases between the two germline ends. The germline V gene encodes CDR1 SGHAT and CDR2 FQNNGV. This CDR3 contains 15 residues. The CDR3 sequence: CASSPGTLHTGELFF. CDR3 sequence (DNA): TGTGCCAGCAGCCCCGGGACACTTCACACCGGGGAGCTGTTTTTT.

The CDR3 DNA is TGTGCCAGCAGCTTAGGTAATGTAGGGGGCTACGAGCAGTACTTC. Encoded protein: CASSLGNVGGYEQYF. This chain uses TRBV11-2 with TRBJ2-7; D perhaps matches TRBD1 (6 bases). Germline lookup yields CDR1 SGHAT and CDR2 FQNNGV. The V end lost 1 base, the J end lost 3 bases, and 13 bases lay between the germline ends. The CDR3 length is 15 residues.

In regard to this clone: The CDR3 ends on some other residue instead of the conserved phenylalanine or tryptophan, so this is likely a read error. The DNA is omitted, as the CDR3 cannot be located on it reliably, and the CDR3 follows TCRdb's listing. V usage is TRBV11-2 and J usage is TRBJ1-1; the table calls TRBD1, which could not be checked here. Germline V gene lookup returns CDR1 SGHAT and CDR2 FQNNGV. Including both end residues, the CDR3 is 13 amino acids long. The CDR3 loop reads CASSLGPAWTGWI.

Concerning this clone itself: This specimen includes other DNA sequences encoding the same CDR3. V and J are TRBV5-1 and TRBJ1-1; D might be TRBD1 (5 bases). This CDR3 spans 12 amino acids. The germline gives CDR1 SGHRS, CDR2 YFSETQ. Trimming left V 2 bases short and J 4 bases short, with 6 bases between. The CDR3 DNA reads TGCGCCAGCAGCTTAAGGGGCACTGAAGCTTTCTTT. Translated, it gives CASSLRGTEAFF.

The rearrangement uses TRBV5-1 and TRBJ2-7; perhaps TRBD1 as D (5 bases). The V gene lost 4 bases and the J gene lost 1 base, with 12 bases spanning the gap. Germline CDR1 SGHRS, CDR2 YFSETQ. The CDR3 sequence is 14 residues long. The CDR3 DNA is TGCGCCAGCAGCCCTTGGGGCACTTCCTACGAGCAGTACTTC. As protein: CASSPWGTSYEQYF.

V is TRBV23-1 and J is TRBJ2-5; perhaps TRBD1 as D (6 bases). TRBV23-1 is treated as an ORF (open reading frame) with a function not yet certain. V lost 2 bases and J 4 bases, leaving 17 bases between the germline ends. The CDR3 length is 16 residues. The CDR3 sequence is CASSQIPDSQGETQYF. The DNA of the CDR3 is TGCGCCAGCAGTCAAATACCGGACAGTCAGGGAGAGACCCAGTACTTC.

The rearrangement joins TRBV5-1 to TRBJ2-7; D might be TRBD1 (5 bases). The V end was cut by 5 bases, the J end by 0 bases, with 12 bases between. The CDR3 covers 14 residues. CDR1 and CDR2 from the germline V gene are SGHRS and YFSETQ. CDR3 protein: CASSPDSLSYEQYF. The CDR3 DNA reads as TGCGCCAGCAGTCCCGACAGTCTCTCCTACGAGCAGTACTTC.